A single sample is the source of the 5 T cell receptor beta chains below, sequenced in a study of technical replicates of blood from several donors. Sequencing was performed with immunoSEQ multiplex PCR; in TCRdb, only in-frame clones are kept and a portion is missing. The sample contains 70,000 to 95,000 clones, more than 85% of which appear only once. Source material: T cells isolated from PBMCs. The receptors originated from a human donor in good health.

This sequence joins TRBV5-1 and TRBJ2-2, with TRBD2 matching 8 bases. Germline trimming cut 1 base from V and 4 bases from J; bases unmatched to any gene: 6. The CDR3 is 16 amino acids. Germline V CDR1 and CDR2: SGHRS, YFSETQ. Written as DNA, the CDR3 is TGCGCCAGCAGCTTGTCCGGGAGGGCCGGCACCGGGGAGCTGTTTTTT. Its protein is CASSLSGRAGTGELFF.

The V gene is TRBV7-9, the J gene TRBJ2-3; 10 nucleotides align to TRBD1. Germline CDR1 and CDR2: SEHNR and FQNEAQ (reference sequence). The CDR3 totals 16 residues. Trimming took 5 bases from V and 2 from J; bases not matched to a gene: 7. The CDR3 DNA reads TGTGCCAGCAGCCACTACGGGACAGGGGCCACAGATACGCAGTATTTT. It translates to CASSHYGTGATDTQYF.

The rearrangement uses TRBV4-1 and TRBJ2-5, with D possibly matching TRBD1 (6 bases). The V end was cut by 5 bases, the J end by 0 bases, with 19 bases between. The CDR3 consists of 17 residues. Germline V CDR1 and CDR2: MGHRA, YSYEKL. CDR3 sequence: CASSGGHYREYQETQYF. DNA for the CDR3: TGCGCCAGCAGCGGAGGCCATTACAGGGAGTACCAAGAGACCCAGTACTTC.

This chain connects TRBV27 to TRBJ2-7; tentative D call: TRBD1 (6 bases). From germline, CDR1 is MNHEY and CDR2 SMNVEV (reference sequence). Trimming removed 5 bases from V and 6 bases from J, with 14 bases in between. The CDR3 is 13 amino acids. The CDR3: CASSTGFYGEQYF. The CDR3 DNA sequence: TGTGCCAGCAGTACAGGGTTTTATGGCGAGCAGTACTTC.

The chain combines TRBV5-1 with TRBJ2-5; 9 positions agree with TRBD2. The J segment lost 2 bases and the V segment lost 1 base, leaving 3 bases of the junction unmatched. The CDR3 consists of 15 residues. The germline CDR1 and CDR2 sequences are SGHRS and YFSETQ. CDR3 sequence reads: CASSLTSGSQETQYF. CDR3 sequence (DNA): TGCGCCAGCAGCTTGACTAGCGGGTCTCAAGAGACCCAGTACTTC. The variable domain in full, completed from reference TRBV5-1 and TRBJ2-5, reads KAGVTQTPRYLIKTRGQQVTLSCSPISGHRSVSWYQQTPGQGLQFLFEYFSETQRNKGNFPGRFSGRQFSNSRSEMNVSTLELGDSALYLCASSLTSGSQETQYFGPGTRLLVL.